The present entry profiles one T cell receptor beta chain with its context. What antigen it recognizes has not been identified. No clone much larger than this one lies a single base away; base qualities are absent. Germline trimming amounts to 1 base on V and 0 bases on J, with 4 as the count of junction bases outside the gene matches. The CDR3 contains 16 residues, cysteine and phenylalanine counted. Solely the CDR3 DNA is kept, with 48 bases framed from the first base. The CDR1 and CDR2 encoded by the germline V gene are SGHDT and YYEEEE. Library generation was performed with the immunoSEQ multiplex PCR assay. TCRdb obtained this table from immuneACCESS and retained in-frame rearrangements with V and J assigned. These tables miss some clones; where compared with another copy, unresolved V genes account for less than half of the shortfall, and the remainder is unexplained. The sample table lists tens of thousands of clones, approximately 90% of them with a count of one. The top ten constitute roughly 6.7% of the sample.

The source of the sample is a study of control samples from healthy donors and cancer patients (dated by TCRdb to about 2020). Sequencing was carried out using blood. The TCR was taken from a man in his forties or fifties in good health. The receptor chain draws on TRBV5-6 and TRBJ1-1, and TRBD1 matches 9 of the central bases. The nucleotides read TGTGCCAGCAGCTTGCTGGGACAGGGATTGAACACTGAAGCTTTCTTT. This codes for CASSLLGQGLNTEAFF.